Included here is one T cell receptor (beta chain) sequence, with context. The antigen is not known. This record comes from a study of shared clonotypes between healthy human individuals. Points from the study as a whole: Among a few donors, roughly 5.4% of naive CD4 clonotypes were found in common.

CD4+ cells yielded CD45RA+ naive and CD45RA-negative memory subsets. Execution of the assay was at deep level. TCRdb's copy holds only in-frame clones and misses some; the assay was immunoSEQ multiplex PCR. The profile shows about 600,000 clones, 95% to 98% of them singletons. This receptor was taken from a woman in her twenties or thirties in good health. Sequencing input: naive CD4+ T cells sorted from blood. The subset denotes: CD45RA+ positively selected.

The CDR3 DNA is TGTGCCAGCAGCGGGACAGGGAAGGGGATGAACACTGAAGCTTTCTTT. Translation gives CASSGTGKGMNTEAFF. The J gene is TRBJ1-1, the V gene TRBV7-8; 9 positions match TRBD1. CDR3 length equals 16 residues. The V segment lost 5 bases and the J segment 0 bases; nucleotides outside the gene matches: 7. The germline gives CDR1 SGHVS, CDR2 FQNEAQ.